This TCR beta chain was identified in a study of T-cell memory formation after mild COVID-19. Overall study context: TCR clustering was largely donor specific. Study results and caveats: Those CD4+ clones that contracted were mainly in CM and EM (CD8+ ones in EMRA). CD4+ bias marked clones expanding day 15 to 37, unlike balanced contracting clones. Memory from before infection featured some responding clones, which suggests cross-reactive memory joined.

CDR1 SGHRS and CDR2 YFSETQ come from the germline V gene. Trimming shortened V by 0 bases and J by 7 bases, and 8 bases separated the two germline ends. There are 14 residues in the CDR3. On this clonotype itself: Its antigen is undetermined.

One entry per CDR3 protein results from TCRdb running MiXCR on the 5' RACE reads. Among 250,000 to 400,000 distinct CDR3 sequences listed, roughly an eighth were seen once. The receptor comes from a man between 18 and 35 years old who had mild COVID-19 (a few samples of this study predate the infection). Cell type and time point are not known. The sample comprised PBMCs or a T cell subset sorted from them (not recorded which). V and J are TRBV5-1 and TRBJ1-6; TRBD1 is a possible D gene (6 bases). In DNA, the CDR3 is TGCGCCAGCAGCTTGGAGGGGGGCAATTCACCCCTCCACTTT. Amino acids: CASSLEGGNSPLHF. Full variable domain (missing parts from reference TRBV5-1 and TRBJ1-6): KAGVTQTPRYLIKTRGQQVTLSCSPISGHRSVSWYQQTPGQGLQFLFEYFSETQRNKGNFPGRFSGRQFSNSRSEMNVSTLELGDSALYLCASSLEGGNSPLHFGNGTRLTVT.